The TCR beta chain under discussion was sequenced for a study of blood T cell repertoires in COVID-19. Study-wide context: Italy, Spain and the United States were the sources of the convalescent and acute COVID-19 samples. T cells, B-cell-depleted T cells, or PBMCs provided the cDNA or gDNA that served as material.

Germline CDR1 reads LGHDT; CDR2 reads YNNKEL (reference sequence). The CDR3 contains 14 residues. Trimming took 0 bases from V and 3 from J, leaving 8 bases between them. Seattle enrolled patients during active infection and tracked them longitudinally. Original handling: Reference gene primers were amplified, and this amplification served to estimate nucleated cell counts. Data came from immunoSEQ multiplex PCR; TCRdb stores just in-frame clones and leaves some out. V, J and clone size are taken as reported in that table, and D and trimming were inferred from the DNA itself. The repertoire holds over 200,000 clones, with more than 80% as singletons.

J is TRBJ1-1 and V is TRBV3-1 (or the pseudogene TRBV3-2); the D is unclear. This TCR was recovered from a young man with COVID-19, enrolled during active disease. The sequenced sample consisted of peripheral blood. The CDR3 bases are TGTGCCAGCAGCCAAGATCTGGGCTACACTGAAGCTTTCTTT. Amino acid sequence: CASSQDLGYTEAFF.